The clone carrying this TCR beta chain was seen a handful of times. The study recruited people aged about 18 to 89 years across about two dozen US areas. Allocation to cohorts depended on clinical history reported by the participants. Donors in Cohort 3 counted as recovered after two negative PCRs, clearance, or symptom resolution. Generated by immunoSEQ multiplex PCR, the TCRdb table keeps only in-frame clones and is missing some. The sample comprises approximately 300,000 clones, about nine tenths of which are singletons, and approximately 2.4% rests with the top ten. The sample comes from a study of blood T cell repertoires in COVID-19. Turning to the study itself: PBMCs, B-cell-depleted T cells, or T cells provided the cDNA or gDNA that made up the material.

Trimming removed 2 bases from V and 7 bases from J, with 19 bases in between. Germline CDR1 reads SEHNR; CDR2 reads FQNEAQ (reference sequence). This CDR3 is built from 16 residues. The chain combines TRBV7-9 with TRBJ2-3, with a possible D match to TRBD1 (6 bases). The TCR originated in a woman aged 18 to 35 who had recovered from COVID-19. The specimen was PBMCs or T cells enriched from blood (not recorded which). The CDR3 DNA follows: TGTGCCAGCAGCTTAATCTTGACAGGCGGATCATATACGCAGTATTTT. Its protein product is CASSLILTGGSYTQYF.